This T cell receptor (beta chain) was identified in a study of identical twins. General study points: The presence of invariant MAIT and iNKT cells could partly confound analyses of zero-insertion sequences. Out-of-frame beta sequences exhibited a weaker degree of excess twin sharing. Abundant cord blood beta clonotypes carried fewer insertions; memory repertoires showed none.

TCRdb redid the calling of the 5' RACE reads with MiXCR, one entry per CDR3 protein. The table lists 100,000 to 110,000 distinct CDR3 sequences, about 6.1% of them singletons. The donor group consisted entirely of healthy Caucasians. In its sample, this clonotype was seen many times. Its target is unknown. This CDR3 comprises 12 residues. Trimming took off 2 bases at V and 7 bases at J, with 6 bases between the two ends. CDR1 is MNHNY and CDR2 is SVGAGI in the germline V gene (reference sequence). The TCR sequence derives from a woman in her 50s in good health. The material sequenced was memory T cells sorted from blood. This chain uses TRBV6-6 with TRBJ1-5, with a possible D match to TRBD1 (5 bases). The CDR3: CASSYGGQPQHF. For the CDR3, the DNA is TGTGCCAGCAGTTACGGGGGGCAGCCCCAGCATTTT.